The rows below give T cell receptor beta chains drawn from one sample of a study of T cells in Graves' hyperthyroidism and ophthalmopathy. TCRdb independently ran MiXCR on the multiplex PCR reads; one entry per CDR3 protein. The sample shows hundreds of thousands of distinct CDR3 sequences, around 21% of them seen only once. The sequenced sample consisted of blood. These receptor sequences come from a man in his thirties or forties with Graves' ophthalmopathy. The CDR3 runs from the conserved cysteine through the conserved F or W. The D gene is left open where the match is weak. Size values are once, few and many counts, or a class for expanded clones, and some rows have none.

j_call clone_size v_call d_call cdr3_nt cdr3_aa
TRBJ1-1 NA TRBV5-8 TRBD1 TGTGCCAGCAGCTTGGGACAGGGGGCTCCGACTGAAGCTTTCTTT CASSLGQGAPTEAFF
TRBJ2-7 few TRBV13 TRBD2 TGTGCCAGCAGTTCGATAACGGCGGGAGTGCCTACGGCCTACGAGCAGTACTTC CASSSITAGVPTAYEQYF
TRBJ1-1 few TRBV6-2/TRBV6-3 NA TGTGCCAGCAGCCCTTATTCGAGGGCGGGCACTGAAGCTTTCTTT CASSPYSRAGTEAFF
TRBJ2-7 few TRBV7-2 TRBD1 TGTGCCAGCAGCTTAGGGATACGGACAGGCTCCTACGAGCAGTACTTC CASSLGIRTGSYEQYF
TRBJ2-7 many TRBV7-8 NA TGTGCCAGCAGCCACCCTCGGGGTGTCAACGAGCAGTACTTC CASSHPRGVNEQYF
TRBJ1-1 NA TRBV7-8 TRBD1 TGTGCCAGCAGCGCCCGACAGGGCCCGAACACTGAAGCTTTCTTT CASSARQGPNTEAFF
TRBJ2-3 few TRBV6-1 TRBD2 TGTGCCAGCACCCCGACTAGCGGGATAACAGATACGCAGTATTTT CASTPTSGITDTQYF
TRBJ2-1 NA TRBV20-1 TRBD2 TGCAGACCCAGCGGGAGGGATCATGAGCAGTTCTTC CRPSGRDHEQFF
TRBJ2-4 NA TRBV28 TRBD2 TGTGCCAGCAGTTTAGATTTGTCGGGGGGGATAGCCAAAAACATTCAGTACTTC CASSLDLSGGIAKNIQYF
TRBJ1-2 NA TRBV6-1 TRBD1 TGTGCCACTATTCGGACAGGGGAGAAGAATGGCTACACCTTC CATIRTGEKNGYTF
TRBJ1-6 NA TRBV20-1 NA TGCAGTGCTAGGCAACAGGGCCTCCAGAGCTATAATTCACCCCTCCACTTT CSARQQGLQSYNSPLHF
TRBJ1-2 many TRBV2 NA TGTGCCAGCGAAGGACCCGGGGACGGCTACACCTTC CASEGPGDGYTF
TRBJ2-7 many TRBV3-1 TRBD2 TGTGCCAGCAGCCATGGAAGGGGACTAGCGGGTGACGAGCAGTACTTC CASSHGRGLAGDEQYF
TRBJ1-6 NA TRBV7-3 NA TGTGCCAGCAGCTTAGGAGAAAAGAATTCACCCCTCCACTTT CASSLGEKNSPLHF
TRBJ2-1 many TRBV2 TRBD2 TGTGCCAGCAGTGAATTGGAACTAGCGGTTATCTACAATGAGCAGTTCTTC CASSELELAVIYNEQFF
TRBJ1-2 NA TRBV13 TRBD1 TGTGCCAGCAGCGTTAACAGGGGTAACTATGGCTACACCTTC CASSVNRGNYGYTF
TRBJ2-1 few TRBV6-2/TRBV6-3 TRBD1 TGTGCCAGCAGTGGGACAGGGGGATTTTACAATGAGCAGTTCTTC CASSGTGGFYNEQFF
TRBJ1-2 NA TRBV29-1 TRBD1 TGCAGCGGGATGACAGGGAGTGACGGCTATGGCTACACCTTC CSGMTGSDGYGYTF
TRBJ2-7 many TRBV30 NA TGTGCCTGGAGTGACTCCTCAACGCCCTACGAGCAGTACTTC CAWSDSSTPYEQYF
TRBJ2-7 few TRBV11-2 TRBD1 TGTGCCAGCACCCCGGGACAGTACGAGCAGTACTTC CASTPGQYEQYF
TRBJ1-1 NA TRBV6-5 NA TGTGCCAGCAGTTACCCTAACGGACTAAACACTGAAGCTTTCTTT CASSYPNGLNTEAFF
TRBJ2-6 NA TRBV7-9 TRBD1 TGTGCCAGCAGCACCAGGACAGGGGTGAGGTCTGGGGCCAACGTCCTGACTTTC CASSTRTGVRSGANVLTF
TRBJ2-1 few TRBV3-1 NA TGTGCCAGCAGCCAAGATTCGTTCTCCTACAATGAGCAGTTCTTC CASSQDSFSYNEQFF
TRBJ2-7 NA TRBV7-9 NA TGTGCCAGCAGCTTGGGCAAGGCGGGCGAGCAGTACTTC CASSLGKAGEQYF
TRBJ2-5 NA TRBV6-1 NA TGTGCCAGCAGTCAAAATAGCGGATTAAAAGAGACCCAGTACTTC CASSQNSGLKETQYF
TRBJ2-5 few TRBV3-1 TRBD2 TGTGCCAGCAGCCCCATGCTAGCGGAGCAAGAGACCCAGTACTTC CASSPMLAEQETQYF
TRBJ2-2 NA TRBV18 NA TGTGCCAGCTCACGGCGGTTGGCAGGCGACACCGGGGAGCTGTTTTTT CASSRRLAGDTGELFF
TRBJ2-3 NA TRBV5-1 NA TGCGCCAGCAGCTTGGGACTAGGGGGTACGCAGTATTTT CASSLGLGGTQYF
TRBJ1-2 NA TRBV28 TRBD1 TGTGCCAGCAGTTTGTCCAGGGGGCTAAGTGGCTACACCTTC CASSLSRGLSGYTF
TRBJ1-6 NA TRBV28 NA TGTGCCAGCAGCGCCGCATCGGCTAATTCACCCCTCCACTTT CASSAASANSPLHF
TRBJ1-5 many TRBV18 TRBD1 TGTGCCAGCTCACCGAGGGGACAGGGGGCCAGCAATCAGCCCCAGCATTTT CASSPRGQGASNQPQHF
TRBJ2-7 many TRBV5-1 TRBD2 TGCGCCAGCAGCTTAACTAGCGGGAGGATTTACGAGCAGTACTTC CASSLTSGRIYEQYF
TRBJ2-2 NA TRBV11-2 TRBD2 TGTGCCAGCAGCTTTCGCGCGGGAGGGGCCCCAACCGGGGAGCTGTTTTTT CASSFRAGGAPTGELFF
TRBJ2-2 NA TRBV27 TRBD1 TGTGCCAGTGCCCCGGGACAGGGCTACACCGGGGAGCTGTTTTTT CASAPGQGYTGELFF
TRBJ2-2 NA TRBV15 TRBD2 TGTGCCACCAGCAGATCGGGAGGCGGGACCGGGGAGCTGTTTTTT CATSRSGGGTGELFF
TRBJ2-7 NA TRBV5-1 NA TGCGCCAGCAGCCCGGAGGTCCGGGGATTAGGGCCCTACGAGCAGTACTTC CASSPEVRGLGPYEQYF
TRBJ2-3 many TRBV10-3 NA TGTGCCATCAGTGAGTCAGGCGGGGGCGCAGATACGCAGTATTTT CAISESGGGADTQYF
TRBJ2-5 many TRBV28 NA TGTGCCAGCTCTCAGGGACGCCAAGAGACCCAGTACTTC CASSQGRQETQYF
TRBJ1-2 once TRBV19 TRBD1 TGTGCCAGTAGTATAGACAACAGGGGCGGCTACACCTTC CASSIDNRGGYTF
TRBJ1-2 NA TRBV9 NA TGTGCCAGCAGCGTTGGGCCAGCGAGTTCCTATGGCTACACCTTC CASSVGPASSYGYTF
TRBJ2-1 few TRBV7-9 TRBD2 TGTGCCAGCAGCCTGACTAGCGGGAGGGCCCATGAGCAGTTCTTC CASSLTSGRAHEQFF
TRBJ2-5 NA TRBV7-2 NA TGTGCCAGCAGTCCCCAAAAGACCCAGTACTTC CASSPQKTQYF
TRBJ2-3 many TRBV20-1 TRBD2 TGCAGTGCTAGAGGACTAGCGGGGACATCAGATACGCAGTATTTT CSARGLAGTSDTQYF
TRBJ2-7 many TRBV11-2 NA TGCGCCAGCAGCTTGGGGCAGCTCTACGAGCAGTACTTC CASSLGQLYEQYF
TRBJ2-3 few TRBV30 TRBD2 TGTGCCTGTCCTAAGGTGGGGGGACTAGGGGATACGCAGTATTTT CACPKVGGLGDTQYF
TRBJ2-2 few TRBV9 TRBD2 TGTGCCAGCAGCCCTGGGGACTACCACACCGGGGAGCTGTTTTTT CASSPGDYHTGELFF
TRBJ2-1 few TRBV3-1 TRBD1 TGTGCCAGCAGCCAAGCTTGGGACAGGGCTCAGTTCTTC CASSQAWDRAQFF
TRBJ2-3 NA TRBV9 NA TGTGCCAGCAGCGTAGTTGAGGGTTCAAGTTCCGATACGCAGTATTTT CASSVVEGSSSDTQYF
TRBJ1-2 NA TRBV7-2 TRBD1 TGTGCCAGCAGCGCATGGGACAGGGCCCCATATGGCTACACCTTC CASSAWDRAPYGYTF
TRBJ2-7 NA TRBV10-3 NA TGTGCCATCAGTGAGGGGTATTACGAGCAGTACTTC CAISEGYYEQYF
TRBJ1-1 many TRBV11-3 NA TGTGCCAGCAGCCCCTCCCTTCTGAACACTGAAGCTTTCTTT CASSPSLLNTEAFF
TRBJ1-6 many TRBV3-1 NA TGTGCCAGCAGCCAAGACGACCGAAATTCACCCCTCCACTTT CASSQDDRNSPLHF